The rows below give T cell receptor beta chains drawn from one sample of a study of spatial heterogeneity in lung cancer. TCRdb itself ran the 5' RACE reads through MiXCR, one entry per CDR3 protein. Of roughly 48,000 distinct CDR3 sequences in the sample, approximately 5% were seen once. The material sequenced was PBMCs, taken at surgery. The receptors here all came from a male donor with early-stage non-small cell lung cancer. CDR3s include the opening cysteine and the closing phenylalanine or tryptophan. A D gene is named only where the DNA matches it firmly. Not every row has a clone size; where given, it reads once, few, many or a size class.

J,V,size,D,CDR3,DNA
TRBJ1-1,TRBV5-4,many,-,CASSTKLMRNTEAFF,TGTGCCAGCAGTACGAAATTGATGAGGAACACTGAAGCTTTCTTT
TRBJ2-5,TRBV2,many,-,CASSVFGLTQETQYF,TGTGCCAGCAGTGTTTTCGGACTGACCCAAGAGACCCAGTACTTC
TRBJ1-4,TRBV27,many,-,CASSRSRTEKLFF,TGTGCCAGCAGTAGGAGCAGGACCGAAAAACTGTTTTTT
TRBJ1-1,TRBV19,many,-,CASSIAGDTEAFF,TGTGCCAGTAGTATTGCTGGGGACACTGAAGCTTTCTTT
TRBJ2-7,TRBV20-1,many,-,CSAPEVNTGRGEQYF,TGCAGTGCCCCTGAAGTGAATACTGGGAGAGGCGAGCAGTACTTC
TRBJ2-7,TRBV3-1,-,TRBD2,CASSQDLAGTPRF,TGTGCCAGCAGCCAAGACCTAGCGGGAACCCCGCGGTTC
TRBJ1-3,TRBV27,many,-,CASSLAGHSGNTIYF,TGTGCCAGCAGTTTAGCAGGTCACTCTGGAAACACCATATATTTT
TRBJ2-1,TRBV5-1,many,TRBD2,CASSSGTRPHNEQFF,TGCGCCAGCAGCTCAGGGACTAGGCCCCACAATGAGCAGTTCTTC
TRBJ2-3,TRBV6-1,many,-,CASSERLASDTQYF,TGTGCCAGCAGTGAAAGGCTAGCGTCAGATACGCAGTATTTT
TRBJ2-1,TRBV7-9,many,-,CAGGTRRGNEQFF,TGTGCCGGGGGGACTCGTAGGGGCAATGAGCAGTTCTTC
TRBJ1-1,TRBV7-9,many,-,CATLAGGVRGTEAFF,TGTGCCACCCTGGCTGGCGGGGTCCGGGGCACTGAAGCTTTCTTT
TRBJ2-2,TRBV7-2,many,TRBD2,CASSLDRPLTGGPNTGELFF,TGTGCCAGCAGCTTAGATAGGCCTTTGACGGGAGGGCCGAACACCGGGGAGCTGTTTTTT
TRBJ2-3,TRBV4-1,many,-,CASSQGARGSGQYF,TGCGCCAGCAGCCAAGGGGCAAGAGGAAGTGGGCAGTATTTT
TRBJ2-7,TRBV9,many,-,CASSVGLNYEQYF,TGTGCCAGCAGCGTGGGGCTTAACTACGAGCAGTACTTC
TRBJ1-2,TRBV19,-,-,CATRKGGRGIDGYTF,TGTGCCACTCGCAAAGGCGGCAGGGGAATTGATGGCTACACCTTC
TRBJ1-2,TRBV30,many,-,CAWIQGVSYTF,TGTGCCTGGATACAGGGCGTGAGCTACACCTTC
TRBJ2-5,TRBV6-2/TRBV6-3,many,-,CASSPLKGDEETQYF,TGTGCCAGCAGTCCCTTGAAGGGCGACGAAGAGACCCAGTACTTC
TRBJ2-1,TRBV11-2,few,TRBD2,CASSFQLAAAGGPSSYNEQFF,TGTGCCAGCAGCTTCCAGCTAGCGGCAGCAGGAGGTCCGTCATCCTACAATGAGCAGTTCTTC
TRBJ2-1,TRBV7-2,many,TRBD2,CASSLVGQGSTSGRAVEQFF,TGTGCCAGCAGCTTAGTCGGACAGGGCTCGACTAGCGGGAGGGCCGTTGAGCAGTTCTTC
TRBJ2-5,TRBV7-9,many,-,CASSLPSGGIETQYF,TGTGCCAGCAGCCTCCCGAGCGGCGGGATAGAGACCCAGTACTTC